The rows below give T cell receptor beta chains drawn from one sample of a study of T-cell reconstitution after alpha-beta-depleted transplantation in children. MiXCR, run by TCRdb on the PCR reads, gives a single entry per CDR3 protein. The top ten clones hold around 6.2% of a sample with 200,000 to 250,000 distinct CDR3 sequences, roughly a tenth of them seen once. The material was PBMCs from the stem cell graft donor, obtained from the stem cell graft. These receptors were taken from a human donor who donated a stem cell graft to a child with acute lymphoblastic leukemia. Both conserved end residues are part of each CDR3. Fields, in order: CDR3 length, D gene, clone size, J gene, V gene, CDR3 DNA, CDR3 protein. A D gene is named only where the DNA matches it firmly. Only part of the rows carry a size: once, few, many, or a class if the clone is expanded.

cdr3_length: 15; d_call: .; clone_size: few; j_call: TRBJ1-1; v_call: TRBV5-1; cdr3_nt: TGCGCCAGCAGCTTGGATTGGGGGGGGAACACTGAAGCTTTCTTT; cdr3_aa: CASSLDWGGNTEAFF
cdr3_length: 13; d_call: .; clone_size: few; j_call: TRBJ1-2; v_call: TRBV6-5; cdr3_nt: TGTGCCAGCAGTAACCAGTGGAACTATGGCTACACCTTC; cdr3_aa: CASSNQWNYGYTF
cdr3_length: 13; d_call: .; clone_size: many; j_call: TRBJ2-1; v_call: TRBV6-5; cdr3_nt: TGTGCCAGCAGCCTGGACAGTGACAATGAGCAGTTCTTC; cdr3_aa: CASSLDSDNEQFF
cdr3_length: 13; d_call: .; clone_size: few; j_call: TRBJ2-3; v_call: TRBV5-1; cdr3_nt: TGCGCCAGCAGCTGGAATAGCGGATCCACGCAGTATTTT; cdr3_aa: CASSWNSGSTQYF
cdr3_length: 13; d_call: .; clone_size: many; j_call: TRBJ2-7; v_call: TRBV2; cdr3_nt: TGTGCCACCCCTAATGGCATTACCTACGAGCAGTACTTC; cdr3_aa: CATPNGITYEQYF
cdr3_length: 15; d_call: .; clone_size: .; j_call: TRBJ1-5; v_call: TRBV5-6; cdr3_nt: TGTGCCAGCAGCTTGGGGGGTTGGAGCAATCAGCCCCAGCATTTT; cdr3_aa: CASSLGGWSNQPQHF
cdr3_length: 16; d_call: TRBD1; clone_size: .; j_call: TRBJ1-5; v_call: TRBV25-1; cdr3_nt: TGTGCCAGCAGTGAAACCGGGACAGCCTTCAATCAGCCCCAGCATTTT; cdr3_aa: CASSETGTAFNQPQHF
cdr3_length: 13; d_call: TRBD1; clone_size: few; j_call: TRBJ1-2; v_call: TRBV6-5; cdr3_nt: TGTGCCAGCAACCCGGGACAGGGTGTACGCTACACCTTC; cdr3_aa: CASNPGQGVRYTF
cdr3_length: 15; d_call: .; clone_size: .; j_call: TRBJ1-1; v_call: TRBV7-2; cdr3_nt: TGTGCCAGCAGCCCCAATTGGGGGCGGAACACTGAAGCTTTCTTT; cdr3_aa: CASSPNWGRNTEAFF
cdr3_length: 18; d_call: TRBD2; clone_size: few; j_call: TRBJ2-2; v_call: TRBV7-8; cdr3_nt: TGTGCCAGCAGCCGGACTAGCGGGGGCCCGCTGAACACCGGGGAGCTGTTTTTT; cdr3_aa: CASSRTSGGPLNTGELFF
cdr3_length: 13; d_call: .; clone_size: .; j_call: TRBJ2-7; v_call: TRBV20-1; cdr3_nt: TGCAGTGCTAGGGGAAATTACTCCTACGAGCAGTACTTC; cdr3_aa: CSARGNYSYEQYF
cdr3_length: 15; d_call: TRBD1; clone_size: few; j_call: TRBJ2-7; v_call: TRBV10-3; cdr3_nt: TGTGCCATCAGTGAGCTCGACAGGGGTGCATACGAGCAGTACTTC; cdr3_aa: CAISELDRGAYEQYF
cdr3_length: 11; d_call: .; clone_size: few; j_call: TRBJ1-2; v_call: TRBV30; cdr3_nt: TGTGCCCAGTTACAGGGTTACGGCTACACCTTC; cdr3_aa: CAQLQGYGYTF
cdr3_length: 14; d_call: .; clone_size: .; j_call: TRBJ1-6; v_call: TRBV12-3/TRBV12-4; cdr3_nt: TGTGCCAGCAGATTCCAGGGAATTGGTTCACCCCTCCACTTT; cdr3_aa: CASRFQGIGSPLHF
cdr3_length: 12; d_call: .; clone_size: many; j_call: TRBJ2-3; v_call: TRBV5-1; cdr3_nt: TGCGCCAGCTCCAGGACGGGAGATACGCAGTATTTT; cdr3_aa: CASSRTGDTQYF
cdr3_length: 14; d_call: .; clone_size: many; j_call: TRBJ1-4; v_call: TRBV12-3/TRBV12-4; cdr3_nt: TGTGCCAGCAGTTTTAAAACCCAGGGTGAAAAACTGTTTTTT; cdr3_aa: CASSFKTQGEKLFF
cdr3_length: 21; d_call: TRBD1; clone_size: few; j_call: TRBJ1-1; v_call: TRBV9; cdr3_nt: TGTGCCAGCAGCGTAGAGGGGGACAGGGGGCTCCCCTCAAGCTTTAACACTGAAGCTTTCTTT; cdr3_aa: CASSVEGDRGLPSSFNTEAFF
cdr3_length: 16; d_call: TRBD2; clone_size: many; j_call: TRBJ2-1; v_call: TRBV9; cdr3_nt: TGTGCCAGCAGCGTAGCTGTAGCGGGGGGGCAGAATGAGCAGTTCTTC; cdr3_aa: CASSVAVAGGQNEQFF
cdr3_length: 11; d_call: .; clone_size: many; j_call: TRBJ1-1; v_call: TRBV20-1; cdr3_nt: TGCAGTGGGGAGGTCCACACTGAAGCTTTCTTT; cdr3_aa: CSGEVHTEAFF
cdr3_length: 18; d_call: TRBD1; clone_size: few; j_call: TRBJ2-7; v_call: TRBV11-2; cdr3_nt: TGTGCCAGCAGCCCCCTCAACAGGAGGCAGGGGGCGGGCTACGAGCAGTACTTC; cdr3_aa: CASSPLNRRQGAGYEQYF
cdr3_length: 12; d_call: .; clone_size: few; j_call: TRBJ1-6; v_call: TRBV20-1; cdr3_nt: TGCAGTGCTCGGGAAGATCTACCACCCCTCCACTTT; cdr3_aa: CSAREDLPPLHF
cdr3_length: 15; d_call: TRBD2; clone_size: few; j_call: TRBJ2-7; v_call: TRBV7-2; cdr3_nt: TGTGCCAGCAGCCGAACCCTAGCGGGGGACTACGAGCAGTACTTC; cdr3_aa: CASSRTLAGDYEQYF
cdr3_length: 12; d_call: .; clone_size: .; j_call: TRBJ2-2; v_call: TRBV20-1; cdr3_nt: TGCAGTGCTAGAGAGGGACCCGGGGAGCTGTTTTTT; cdr3_aa: CSAREGPGELFF
cdr3_length: 14; d_call: TRBD1; clone_size: many; j_call: TRBJ2-5; v_call: TRBV5-1; cdr3_nt: TGCGCCAGCAGCGAAGGGACAGGGAAAGAGACCCAGTACTTC; cdr3_aa: CASSEGTGKETQYF